The present T cell receptor beta chain was sequenced within a study of cytomegalovirus exposure and HLA in healthy donors. Study-wide results and limits: Several V segments, TRBV6-2 and TRBV6-3 among them, could not be told apart and were dropped. A likely sequencing artifact accounted for one observed cluster of highly shared sequence variants. Most TCR sequences showed up rarely, but some public TCRs showed up in many donors. The listing of 150 or so TCR beta chains classed them as cytomegalovirus-associated.

As regards this clone: Its specificity is not known.

PCR employed 60 Vbeta and 13 Jbeta primers. Measured with immunoSEQ multiplex PCR; TCRdb has only the in-frame clones, and not every one. The table includes roughly 300,000 clones, more than 80% detected once. This CDR3 is built from 16 residues. V gave up 4 bases and J gave up 1 base; unmatched junction bases: 8. CDR1 is SNHLY, CDR2 FYNNEI, per germline. The chain couples TRBV2 to TRBJ1-2; 8 bases are shared with TRBD1. The specimen sequenced was PBMCs. The sequence came from a man between 35 and 55 years old in good health and CMV-seropositive. For the CDR3, the DNA is TGTGCCAGCAGTGGACAGGGGACCAGGAATAACTATGGCTACACCTTC. Amino acids: CASSGQGTRNNYGYTF.